This T cell receptor beta chain derives from a study of T cell changes during pregnancy in multiple sclerosis. The V and J ends lost 1 base and 4 bases respectively, with 11 bases between them. Looked up from germline, CDR1 is SQVTM and CDR2 is ANQGSEA. The CDR3 length is 14 residues. The repertoire was sequenced with immunoSEQ multiplex PCR; TCRdb's copy has only in-frame clones and lacks some. The repertoire consists of some 30,000 clones, with about nine tenths occurring once and the leading ten covering approximately 7%. This clone was seen just once. The source of this sequence is a female donor with multiple sclerosis, enrolled in a pregnancy study. The input for sequencing was CD8+ T cells from peripheral blood mononuclear cells, taken after pregnancy. The rearrangement links TRBV29-1 to TRBJ2-1, with D unresolved. This CDR3 is CSVEAQSGYNEQFF. The CDR3 nucleotides are TGCAGCGTTGAAGCCCAGTCTGGTTACAATGAGCAGTTCTTC.